This T cell receptor (beta chain) was recorded in a study of blood T cell repertoires in COVID-19. V gave up 3 bases and J gave up 1 base, with 14 bases separating them. Germline CDR1 is GTSNPN and CDR2 is SVGIG (reference sequence). The CDR3 loop spans 15 amino acids. Libraries were prepared by immunoSEQ multiplex PCR; TCRdb keeps only in-frame clonotypes and omits some of them. The table has fewer than 150,000 clones, about 80% seen once. The source is a woman between 50 and 59 years old with acute or convalescent COVID-19. The J gene is TRBJ2-3, the V gene TRBV30; possibly TRBD1 for D (6 bases). The sample comprised peripheral blood. The DNA of the CDR3 is TGTGCCTGGAGCGGACAGTCCCTCGGCACAGATACGCAGTATTTT. It encodes CAWSGQSLGTDTQYF.